The entry below describes one T cell receptor beta chain. The data are from a study of shared clonotypes between healthy human individuals. Germline trimming cut 1 base from V and 6 bases from J; bases unmatched to any gene: 8. The CDR3 consists of 15 residues. Repertoires were generated with immunoSEQ multiplex PCR, while TCRdb's copy carries only in-frame clones and drops some. The sample lists about 980,000 clones; 76% were seen once. The source of this sequence is a man between 18 and 35 years old in good health. The sample was memory CD4+ T cells sorted from blood. Subset defined: CD45RA-negative fraction. The rearrangement links TRBV23-1 to TRBJ2-7; 8 nucleotides align to TRBD1. TRBV23-1 is treated as an ORF (open reading frame) with a function not yet certain. DNA of the CDR3: TGCGCCAGCAGTCAATACGAGACAGGGGTACGCGAGCAGTACTTC. Its translation: CASSQYETGVREQYF.